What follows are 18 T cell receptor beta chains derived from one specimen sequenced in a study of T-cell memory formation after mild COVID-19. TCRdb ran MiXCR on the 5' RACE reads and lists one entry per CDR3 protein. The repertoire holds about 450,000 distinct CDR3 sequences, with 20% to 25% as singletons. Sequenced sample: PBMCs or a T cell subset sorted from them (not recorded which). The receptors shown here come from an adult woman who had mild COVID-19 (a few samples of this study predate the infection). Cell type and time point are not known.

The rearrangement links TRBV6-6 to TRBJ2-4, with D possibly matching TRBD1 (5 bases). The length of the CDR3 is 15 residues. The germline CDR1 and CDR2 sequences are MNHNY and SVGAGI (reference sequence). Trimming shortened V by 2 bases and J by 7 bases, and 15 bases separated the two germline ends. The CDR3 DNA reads TGTGCCAGCAGTTACGCCAGGGAAGTTGGGAACATTCAGTACTTC. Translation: CASSYAREVGNIQYF.

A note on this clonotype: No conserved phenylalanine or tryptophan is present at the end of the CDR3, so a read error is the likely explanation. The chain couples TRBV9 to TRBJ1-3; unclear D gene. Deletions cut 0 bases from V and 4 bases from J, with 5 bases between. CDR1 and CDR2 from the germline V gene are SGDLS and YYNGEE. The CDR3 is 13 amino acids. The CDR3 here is CASSVDGGNTIYI. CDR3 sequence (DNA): TGTGCCAGCAGCGTAGACGGGGGAAACACCATATATATT.

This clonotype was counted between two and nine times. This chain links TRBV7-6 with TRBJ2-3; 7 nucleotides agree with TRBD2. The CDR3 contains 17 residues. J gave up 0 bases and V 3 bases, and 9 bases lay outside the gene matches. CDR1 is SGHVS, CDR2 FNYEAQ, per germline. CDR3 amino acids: CASSFLSSGKSTDTQYF. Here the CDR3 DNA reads TGTGCCAGCAGCTTCCTATCCAGCGGGAAAAGCACAGATACGCAGTATTTT.

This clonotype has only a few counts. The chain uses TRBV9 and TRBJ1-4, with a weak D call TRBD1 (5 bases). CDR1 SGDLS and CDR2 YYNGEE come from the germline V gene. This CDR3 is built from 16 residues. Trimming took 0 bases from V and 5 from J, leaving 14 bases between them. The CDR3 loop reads CASSVGSGTDNEKLFF. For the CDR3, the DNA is TGTGCCAGCAGCGTAGGATCGGGGACGGACAATGAAAAACTGTTTTTT.

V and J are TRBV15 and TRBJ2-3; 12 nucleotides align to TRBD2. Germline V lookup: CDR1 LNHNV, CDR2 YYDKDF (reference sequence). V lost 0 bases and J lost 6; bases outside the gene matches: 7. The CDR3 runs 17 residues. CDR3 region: CATSRERLGLAGDTQYF. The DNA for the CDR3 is TGTGCCACCAGCAGAGAGCGTCTTGGACTAGCGGGGGATACGCAGTATTTT.

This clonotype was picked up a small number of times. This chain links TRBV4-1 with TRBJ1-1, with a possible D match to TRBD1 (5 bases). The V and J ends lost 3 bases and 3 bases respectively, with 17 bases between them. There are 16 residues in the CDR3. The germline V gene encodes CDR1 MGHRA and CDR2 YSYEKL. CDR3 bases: TGCGCCAGCAGCCAGCCACTGACAGTAAAGGACACTGAAGCTTTCTTT. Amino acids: CASSQPLTVKDTEAFF.

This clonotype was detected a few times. The CDR3 is CATRNGTVRNEQFF. The CDR3 bases are TGTGCCACCAGGAACGGGACAGTTAGGAATGAGCAGTTCTTC. V usage is TRBV15 and J usage is TRBJ2-1; 7 nucleotides align to TRBD1. The CDR3 totals 14 residues. The germline V gene has CDR1 LNHNV and CDR2 YYDKDF (reference sequence). The V and J ends lost 6 bases and 7 bases, in that order; junction bases with no gene match: 9.

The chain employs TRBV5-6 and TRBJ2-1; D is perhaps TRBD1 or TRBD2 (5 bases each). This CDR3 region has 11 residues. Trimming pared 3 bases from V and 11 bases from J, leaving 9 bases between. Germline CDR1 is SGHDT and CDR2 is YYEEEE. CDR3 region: CASSWTGQQFF. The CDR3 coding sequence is TGTGCCAGCAGCTGGACGGGACAGCAGTTCTTC.

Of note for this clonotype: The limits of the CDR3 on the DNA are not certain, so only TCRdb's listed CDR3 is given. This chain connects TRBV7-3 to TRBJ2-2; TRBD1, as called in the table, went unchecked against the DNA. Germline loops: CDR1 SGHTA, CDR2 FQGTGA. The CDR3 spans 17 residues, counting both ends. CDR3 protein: CASSLGGQGAVGELFFF.

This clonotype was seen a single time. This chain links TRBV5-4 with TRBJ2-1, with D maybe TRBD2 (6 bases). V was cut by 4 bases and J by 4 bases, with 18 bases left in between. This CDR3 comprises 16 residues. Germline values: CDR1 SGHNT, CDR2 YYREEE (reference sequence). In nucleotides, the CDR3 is TGTGCCAGCAGCAACTCGGGGGTAGCGGCTTACAATGAGCAGTTCTTC. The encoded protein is CASSNSGVAAYNEQFF.

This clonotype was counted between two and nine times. This chain's CDR3 is CSVDPRTGMDTEAFF. DNA for the CDR3: TGCAGCGTTGACCCCCGGACAGGGATGGACACTGAAGCTTTCTTT. The V gene is TRBV29-1, the J gene TRBJ1-1; TRBD1 aligns across 8 bases. This CDR3 region has 15 residues. Germline CDR1 SQVTM, CDR2 ANQGSEA. The trim removed 3 bases at V and 3 bases at J, leaving 9 bases unmatched.

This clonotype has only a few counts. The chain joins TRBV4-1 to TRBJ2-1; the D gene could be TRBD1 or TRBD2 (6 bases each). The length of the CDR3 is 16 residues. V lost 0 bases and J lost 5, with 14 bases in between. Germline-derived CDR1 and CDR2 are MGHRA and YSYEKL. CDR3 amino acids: CASSQDGGRGDNEQFF. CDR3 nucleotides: TGCGCCAGCAGCCAAGATGGGGGGCGAGGCGACAATGAGCAGTTCTTC.

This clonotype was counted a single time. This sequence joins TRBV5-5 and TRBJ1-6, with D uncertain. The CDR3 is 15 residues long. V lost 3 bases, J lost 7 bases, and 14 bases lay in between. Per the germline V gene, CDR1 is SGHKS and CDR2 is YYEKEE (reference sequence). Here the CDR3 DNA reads TGTGCCAGCAGCTCAGAAACTCGGATCAATTCACCCCTCCACTTT. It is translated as CASSSETRINSPLHF.

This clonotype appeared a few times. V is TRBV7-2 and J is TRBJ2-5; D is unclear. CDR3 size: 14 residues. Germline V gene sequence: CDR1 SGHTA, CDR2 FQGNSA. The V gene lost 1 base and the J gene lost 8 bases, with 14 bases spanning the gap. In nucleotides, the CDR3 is TGTGCCAGCAGCTTAGAAGATGGGGTACCCACCCAGTACTTC. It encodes CASSLEDGVPTQYF.

CDR3 sequence (DNA): TGCAGCGTTGGAGGTGAGCAGTTCTTC. Encoded protein: CSVGGEQFF. This sequence joins TRBV29-1 and TRBJ2-1; D is unclear. The germline gives CDR1 SQVTM, CDR2 ANQGSEA. V lost 4 bases, J lost 9 bases, and 4 bases lay in between. This CDR3 region has 9 residues.

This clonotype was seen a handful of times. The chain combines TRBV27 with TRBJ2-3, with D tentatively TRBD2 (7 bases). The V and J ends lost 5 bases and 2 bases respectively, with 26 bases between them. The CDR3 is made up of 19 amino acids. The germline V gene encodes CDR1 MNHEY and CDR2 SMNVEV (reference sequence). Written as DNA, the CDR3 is TGTGCCAGCAGTCCTCTCCTCCTTATTAGGGGGGGACCCACAGATACGCAGTATTTT. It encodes CASSPLLLIRGGPTDTQYF.

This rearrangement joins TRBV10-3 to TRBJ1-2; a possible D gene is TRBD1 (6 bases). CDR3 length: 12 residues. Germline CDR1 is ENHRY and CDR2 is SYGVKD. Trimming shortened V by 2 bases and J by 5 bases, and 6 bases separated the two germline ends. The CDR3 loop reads CAISETGYGYTF. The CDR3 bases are TGTGCCATCAGTGAGACAGGGTATGGCTACACCTTC.

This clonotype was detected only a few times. The CDR3 spells CASSQDKYFNEQFF. CDR3 DNA: TGTGCCAGCAGCCAAGACAAATATTTCAATGAGCAGTTCTTC. The V gene is TRBV3-1, the J gene TRBJ2-1; no firm D call. CDR3 length: 14 residues. Germline lookup yields CDR1 LGHDT and CDR2 YNNKEL (reference sequence). V gave up 0 bases and J gave up 6 bases, with 9 bases separating them.